One and the same sample provided the 29 T cell receptor beta chains below, sequenced in a study of Ad26.COV2.S vaccination and SARS-CoV-2 variants (dated by TCRdb to about 2021). The treatment or condition tag for this specimen amounts to: some 19 received Ad26.COV2.S at low or high dose, single or two shots; roughly five received placebo; per-sample allocation not given. Repertoires of vaccine and placebo recipients were sequenced from samples taken on day 63 after the first injection. The library was obtained by the immunoSEQ multiplex PCR assay. What TCRdb holds here is the immuneACCESS table cut down to in-frame rearrangements. Part of the clones is not present; checked against another copy, under half of the missing clones reflect an unresolved V gene, and the others are unexplained. For this sample the table gives about 350,000 clones, of which around 84% were detected only once. The top ten constitute less than 4% of the sample.

This material consisted of peripheral blood, taken in a trial of Ad26.COV2.S vaccine versus placebo. These receptors were collected from a person aged 18-60 years who received the Ad26.COV2.S COVID-19 vaccine or a placebo.

In this sample, this clone turned up once. The gene calls are TRBV2 and TRBJ1-1, with a weak D call TRBD1 (6 bases). CDR3 length: 13 residues. CDR1 and CDR2 from the germline V gene are SNHLY and FYNNEI. Trimming removed 6 bases at V and 0 bases at J, with 8 bases between. CDR3 in DNA: TGTGCCAGCAGCTGGACAGTGAACACTGAAGCTTTCTTT. As protein: CASSWTVNTEAFF.

The V gene is TRBV30, the J gene TRBJ1-2, with 8 bases identical to TRBD1. CDR1 and CDR2 (germline): GTSNPN, SVGIG (reference sequence). V was pared by 0 bases and J by 3 bases, with 6 bases of the junction left unmatched. This CDR3 is 15 amino acids long. The CDR3 nucleotides read TGTGCCTGGAGTGTACTCGCGACAGGGGACTATGGCTACACCTTC. Protein sequence: CAWSVLATGDYGYTF.

CDR3 region: CASSRGTSPDTQYF. CDR3 coding DNA: TGTGCCAGCAGTAGGGGGACTAGCCCAGATACGCAGTATTTT. V and J are TRBV25-1 and TRBJ2-3; 9 nucleotides align to TRBD2. CDR3 length: 14 amino acids. Germline V CDR1 and CDR2: MGHDK, SYGVNS. Germline trimming cut 5 bases from V and 4 bases from J; bases unmatched to any gene: 4.

The V gene is TRBV19, the J gene TRBJ2-2, with D unclear. The CDR3 consists of 14 residues. Germline assignment: CDR1 LNHDA and CDR2 SQIVND (reference sequence). V was pared by 6 bases and J by 6 bases, with 14 bases between. CDR3 bases: TGTGCCAGTAGAAACCAACCGGGCTCCGGGGAGCTGTTTTTT. It encodes CASRNQPGSGELFF.

V usage is TRBV28 and J usage is TRBJ2-1, with 8 nucleotides matching TRBD1. This CDR3 region has 14 residues. The ends lost 9 bases at V and 3 bases at J; junction bases unmatched: 7. Germline V CDR1 and CDR2: MDHEN, SYDVKM. The CDR3 DNA sequence: TGTGCCAGGGGAGGACAGGGAGACTACAATGAGCAGTTCTTC. Its translation: CARGGQGDYNEQFF.

The table lists this clone with a count of one. The rearrangement uses TRBV7-2 and TRBJ2-1, with 7 bases identical to TRBD1. V shed 2 bases, J shed 2 bases, and the junction held 3 bases outside the gene matches. Germline V lookup: CDR1 SGHTA, CDR2 FQGNSA. CDR3 length: 15 amino acids. DNA of the CDR3: TGTGCCAGCAGCTTAAAGGGGGCCGCCTACAATGAGCAGTTCTTC. It translates to CASSLKGAAYNEQFF.

The rearrangement uses TRBV11-3 and TRBJ2-2; 8 bases fit TRBD1. CDR3 length: 18 amino acids. V gave up 0 bases and J gave up 7 bases; unmatched junction bases: 13. The germline CDR1 and CDR2 sequences are SGHNT and YENEEA. CDR3 residues: CASSLDAPIRGHYGELFF. The CDR3 DNA sequence: TGTGCCAGCAGCTTAGACGCCCCGATCAGGGGGCATTACGGGGAGCTGTTTTTT.

The CDR3 region is CASSGGRRTESSGNTIYF. The CDR3 DNA reads TGTGCCAGCAGCGGGGGTCGGCGGACGGAGAGCTCTGGAAACACCATATATTTT. The rearrangement links TRBV7-2 to TRBJ1-3; weak D call: TRBD1 (5 bases). CDR1 is SGHTA, CDR2 FQGNSA, per germline. The V gene lost 5 bases and the J gene lost 0 bases, with 20 bases spanning the gap. The CDR3 is made up of 18 amino acids.

This clone occurred a few times. DNA for the CDR3: TGTGCCAGCAGGAGGGCAGGTTCGGATACGCAGTATTTT. This gives the protein CASRRAGSDTQYF. The V and J genes are TRBV7-2 and TRBJ2-3; a weak D match, TRBD2 (5 bases). Looked up from germline, CDR1 is SGHTA and CDR2 is FQGNSA. This CDR3 has 13 amino acids. Trimming took off 6 bases at V and 6 bases at J, with 13 bases between the two ends.

The chain is built from TRBV4-3 and TRBJ2-1; D perhaps matches TRBD2 (5 bases). The CDR3 has 17 amino acids. V was clipped by 0 bases and J by 0 bases, with 12 bases between them. The germline V gene has CDR1 LGHNA and CDR2 YSLEER. The CDR3 DNA is TGCGCCAGCAGCCAAGATGACTCGGCGGGCTCCTACAATGAGCAGTTCTTC. Translation gives CASSQDDSAGSYNEQFF.

The rearrangement links TRBV10-2 to TRBJ2-5, with 10 bases fitting TRBD1. The CDR3 is 16 residues long. The V segment lost 5 bases and the J segment 5 bases; nucleotides outside the gene matches: 11. Germline V gives CDR1 WSHSY, CDR2 SAAADI. The CDR3 region is CASSTGTGVYIETQYF. In nucleotides, the CDR3 is TGCGCCAGCAGTACCGGGACAGGGGTTTATATTGAGACCCAGTACTTC.

The chain links TRBV19 to TRBJ2-7; D may correspond to TRBD1 or TRBD2 (5 bases each). V was pared by 3 bases and J by 7 bases, with 25 bases between. This CDR3 is built from 17 residues. Germline CDR1 is LNHDA and CDR2 is SQIVND (reference sequence). The CDR3 region has the DNA TGTGCCAGTAGTATTGGCCTTGGGGGACCGGAACCTTGGGAGCAGTACTTC. Residues: CASSIGLGGPEPWEQYF.

The chain is built from TRBV4-1 and TRBJ1-6; 8 bases agree with TRBD1. CDR1 and CDR2 (germline): MGHRA, YSYEKL. J was trimmed by 10 bases and V by 0 bases; bases with no gene match: 11. The CDR3 contains 17 residues. Here the CDR3 DNA reads TGCGCCAGCAGCCAAGATAGGGCTCAGGGGGCCCGGTCACCCCTCCACTTT. This gives the protein CASSQDRAQGARSPLHF.

J is TRBJ2-1 and V is TRBV7-2; possible D gene TRBD1, 6 bases. The ends were cut back, 10 bases at V and 5 bases at J, with 12 bases in the middle. Germline-derived CDR1 and CDR2 are SGHTA and FQGNSA. The CDR3 covers 12 residues. CDR3 DNA: TGTGCCACCAGGGGAGATCACAATGAGCAGTTCTTC. Protein product: CATRGDHNEQFF.

This clone was seen many times. This chain joins TRBV12-3 or TRBV12-4 and TRBJ1-2; 8 positions match TRBD1. The V gene end was trimmed by 6 bases and the J gene end by 4 bases; junction bases not matched to a gene: 4. The CDR3 has 13 amino acids. Written as DNA, the CDR3 is TGTGCCAGCAGCCGCGGGACAGGCTATGGCTACACCTTC. This codes for CASSRGTGYGYTF.

The V call is TRBV19, the J call TRBJ1-6; no reliable D call. This CDR3 comprises 14 residues. Per germline, CDR1 LNHDA and CDR2 SQIVND (reference sequence). V lost 3 bases to trimming and J lost 8 bases, with 11 bases between them. The CDR3 reads CASSMNPYDSPLHF. The CDR3 DNA is TGTGCCAGTAGTATGAATCCGTATGATTCACCCCTCCACTTT.

Only a few counts were recorded for this clone. The chain is built from TRBV5-1 and TRBJ2-2; D might be TRBD1 (6 bases). V was shortened by 2 bases and J by 5 bases, with 10 bases between the two germline ends. The CDR3 covers 14 residues. Germline lookup yields CDR1 SGHRS and CDR2 YFSETQ. The CDR3 spells CASSFQGRTGELFF. The CDR3, as DNA: TGCGCCAGCAGCTTCCAGGGGCGGACCGGGGAGCTGTTTTTT.

CDR3 loop: CASSSGAGETQYF. The CDR3 region has the DNA TGCGCCAGCAGCTCCGGGGCAGGGGAGACCCAGTACTTC. The genes are TRBV5-1 and TRBJ2-5; D may be TRBD1 or TRBD2 (5 bases each). From germline, CDR1 is SGHRS and CDR2 YFSETQ. Between the trimmed V and J ends, which lost 3 bases and 5 bases, there was a span of 11 bases. The CDR3 loop spans 13 amino acids. Filled out from reference TRBV5-1 and TRBJ2-5, the complete variable domain reads KAGVTQTPRYLIKTRGQQVTLSCSPISGHRSVSWYQQTPGQGLQFLFEYFSETQRNKGNFPGRFSGRQFSNSRSEMNVSTLELGDSALYLCASSSGAGETQYFGPGTRLLVL.

V and J are TRBV30 and TRBJ2-1; D gene unclear. The CDR3 extends over 10 amino acids. Germline V gene lookup returns CDR1 GTSNPN and CDR2 SVGIG (reference sequence). Trimming took off 2 bases at V and 13 bases at J, with 9 bases between the two ends. The CDR3 protein is CAWSNSDQFF. The CDR3 nucleotides are TGTGCCTGGAGTAATTCCGACCAGTTCTTC.

About this clone: Other DNA sequences within the sample encode an identical CDR3. The chain has TRBV6-2 or TRBV6-3 and TRBJ2-2, with no clear D. V lost 5 bases, J lost 6 bases, and 7 bases lay in between. Germline-derived CDR1 and CDR2 are MNHEY and SVGEGT. The CDR3 has 12 residues. CDR3 in amino acids: CASSSLPGELFF. In nucleotides, the CDR3 is TGTGCCAGCAGTAGTCTGCCCGGGGAGCTGTTTTTT.

V gene TRBV19 combines with J gene TRBJ2-7, with TRBD1 matching 10 bases. Losses at the gene ends were 4 bases for V and 5 bases for J; bases not matched to a gene: 5. Germline CDR1 LNHDA, CDR2 SQIVND (reference sequence). There are 14 residues in the CDR3. The CDR3 coding sequence is TGTGCCAGTAGTACAGACAGGGGGCGGGACGAGCAGTACTTC. Protein sequence: CASSTDRGRDEQYF.

CDR3 nucleotides: TGCGCCAGCAGCTTGGATCCAACAACTAATGAAAAACTGTTTTTT. It translates to CASSLDPTTNEKLFF. The V gene is TRBV5-1, the J gene TRBJ1-4; no firm D call. The germline gives CDR1 SGHRS, CDR2 YFSETQ. This CDR3 is 15 amino acids long. V lost 0 bases, J lost 0 bases, and 6 bases lay in between.

The rearrangement links TRBV9 to TRBJ2-7; D uncertain. Trimming shortened V by 2 bases and J by 2 bases, and 8 bases separated the two germline ends. Germline CDR1 reads SGDLS; CDR2 reads YYNGEE. The CDR3 contains 13 residues. As DNA, the CDR3 is TGTGCCAGCAGCGTGGACGGCACCTACGAGCAGTACTTC. Protein sequence: CASSVDGTYEQYF.

The rearrangement uses TRBV6-5 and TRBJ2-5; D is unclear. The CDR3 has 11 amino acids. V dropped 6 bases and J dropped 7 bases, with 9 bases sitting between them. The V gene's germline CDR1 is MNHEY and CDR2 SVGAGI. CDR3 in amino acids: CASSVGLTQYF. The DNA of the CDR3 is TGTGCCAGCAGCGTCGGCCTGACCCAGTACTTC.

This rearrangement joins TRBV9 to TRBJ2-7; D remains unclear. V lost 0 bases, J lost 5 bases, and 9 bases lay in between. Germline-derived CDR1 and CDR2 are SGDLS and YYNGEE. CDR3 size: 13 residues. CDR3 region: CASSVGNLDEQYF. CDR3 in DNA: TGTGCCAGCAGCGTAGGGAATTTGGACGAGCAGTACTTC.

In this sample, this clone turned up a few times. The V and J genes are TRBV7-2 and TRBJ1-2, with TRBD1 matching over 9 bases. The length of the CDR3 is 12 residues. With 6 bases clipped from V and 12 bases from J, the junction kept 8 bases outside the gene matches. CDR1 and CDR2 from the germline V gene are SGHTA and FQGNSA. CDR3 in DNA: TGTGCCAGCAGAAATCGGGACAGGGTCCACACCTTC. This gives the protein CASRNRDRVHTF.

The CDR3 loop is CASSFSGFNQPQHF. The CDR3 DNA is TGTGCCAGCAGTTTTTCAGGGTTCAATCAGCCCCAGCATTTT. The chain employs TRBV28 and TRBJ1-5, with D possibly TRBD1 on 5 matching bases. The CDR3 totals 14 residues. V lost 3 bases to trimming and J lost 3 bases, with 9 bases between them. Germline lookup yields CDR1 MDHEN and CDR2 SYDVKM.

This chain links TRBV7-8 with TRBJ2-3; the D gene is possibly TRBD2 (7 bases). CDR3 size: 14 residues. Germline CDR1 SGHVS, CDR2 FQNEAQ. V was cut by 1 base and J by 4 bases, with 9 bases left in between. The CDR3 bases are TGTGCCAGCAGCTTAGAGGGGGGGGCAGATACGCAGTATTTT. Its translation: CASSLEGGADTQYF.

V gene TRBV5-1 combines with J gene TRBJ2-2; perhaps TRBD2 as D (5 bases). The V gene's germline CDR1 is SGHRS and CDR2 YFSETQ. V dropped 1 base and J dropped 6 bases, with 10 bases sitting between them. The CDR3 totals 14 residues. Here the CDR3 reads CASSLTSWSGELFF. The DNA of the CDR3 is TGCGCCAGCAGCTTGACTAGTTGGTCCGGGGAGCTGTTTTTT.